This TCR beta chain came from a study of blood T cell repertoires in COVID-19. Overall study: Spain, Italy and the United States supplied samples that represented acute and convalescent COVID-19. PBMCs, B-cell-depleted T cells, or T cells provided the cDNA or gDNA that made up the material.

In the original workflow: How many nucleated cells were present was estimated from reference gene primer amplification. Clones were read by immunoSEQ multiplex PCR, and TCRdb kept only the in-frame ones, dropping some. V and J calls and clone size are as listed in that table; D and trimming were resolved from the DNA. Here the sample spans 100,000 to 150,000 clones, about four fifths being singletons. The germline V gene encodes CDR1 MNHEY and CDR2 SMNVEV (reference sequence). With 5 bases removed from V and 3 bases from J, the gap between germline ends came to 4 bases. The CDR3 runs 11 residues. This TCR derives from a woman between 25 and 40 years old who had recovered from COVID-19. This chain joins TRBV27 and TRBJ2-5; D is ambiguous. The sequencing input was peripheral blood. CDR3 bases: TGTGCCAGCAGTATCAAAGAGACCCAGTACTTC. It codes for CASSIKETQYF.